The source of this T cell receptor beta chain is a study of cytomegalovirus exposure and HLA in healthy donors (dated by TCRdb to the late 2010s). Concerning the study at large: According to an earlier analysis of 450 to 650 of the donors, about 190 million T cells yielded 100 million or so unique TCR beta sequences and 276 Gb of sequence data. The study aimed to test whether cataloging public T cell receptors could reveal signatures of past pathogen exposure. Donor age, sex, ethnicity and CMV serostatus were compiled together with the repertoire data. Of the roughly 400 genotyped donors, roughly 80% fell in the genetic ancestry cluster associated with self-reported Caucasian donors. In the later analysis, no new phenotypic data were used to find candidate immune exposures; instead, reliance was placed on TCR beta sequences and their occurrence across donors. Across approximately 400 genotyped donors of the cohort, an average of roughly 250,000 unique TCR beta nucleotide sequences per donor were sequenced, and roughly 18% of those sequences were non-productive. Genome-wide SNP genotypes for about 55% of the roughly 670 donors were used in a later genetic analysis, which treated that subset as a discovery cohort. A later analysis re-analyzed previously published TCR beta repertoires from several hundred donors and added high-resolution HLA genotyping to study TCR occurrence patterns. Because of strong linkage in the cohort, roughly 5 DR-DQ haplotypes were treated as single units for association and clustering. Class I and class II HLA loci were covered by the typing at four-digit resolution. In addition to the first cohort of approximately 650 subjects, a separate validation cohort of approximately 110 different subjects was used. Using immunosequencing, the study profiled T cell repertoires from fewer than 700 subjects and related those repertoires to cytomegalovirus serostatus. An earlier analysis of 587 of the donors used high-throughput TCR beta sequencing to judge whether each TCR beta V gene segment behaved as functional or pseudogenic. Typing coverage varied by locus: about 620-630 donors for A, B, C, DRB1 and DQB1; more than 500 for DQA1; more than 600 for DPA1; roughly 470 for DPB1. High-throughput TCR immunosequencing, statistical association of individual TCRs with disease status, and machine learning were combined to predict cytomegalovirus infection status. An early release that covered around 590 HLA-typed donors contained about 300 gigabases of sequencing data and tens of millions of unique TCR sequences. Every discovery cohort repertoire had been produced on one sequencing platform. Broader findings and caveats from the paper: Linkage disequilibrium might explain the correlated functional status among segregating V segments, but an unknown experimental factor could not be ruled out. When HLA alleles, especially DR and DQ, strongly co-occurred, TCR associations were difficult to assign to individual alleles. About 17 rarely observed V segments, including chromosome 9 orphons, were excluded from the earlier analysis of a few hundred of the donors because counts were too low. A further reported finding was that TCR beta sequences accurately predicted the HLA-A and HLA-B alleles for most subjects in the first cohort. An association between a missense DCLRE1C variant and V-gene and J-gene trimming of TCR beta chains was found in a later genetic analysis and replicated in an independent cohort. In a later analysis, HLA-associated TCR beta chains showed more clonal expansion and lower generation probabilities than non-associated chains that were equally common. Compared with the approximately 720-donor mean, donors in an Asian-associated ancestry cluster had fewer N-insertions in productive TCRs, according to a later genetic analysis. In a later analysis, several top co-occurrence clusters were reported to appear linked to parvovirus B19, influenza, CMV and Epstein-Barr virus. In a later analysis, the rate of TCR association differed among HLA loci, with DRB1 alleles having the most associated TCRs and HLA-C alleles having the fewest. The classifier was reported to diagnose cytomegalovirus status with high specificity and sensitivity in both the original cohort and the validation cohort. The sequencing pipeline was judged likely to have produced a cluster of highly shared sequence variants as a technical artifact. According to a later analysis, most CMV-associated TCR beta chains appeared to be HLA-restricted, and the HLA associations seemed to be driven largely by CMV exposure. The study gave a list of about 170 TCR beta chains associated with cytomegalovirus. An earlier analysis of 587 of the donors showed that most TCR beta V segments appeared in productive rearrangements either about 87% or about 30% of the time, which broadly matched IMGT annotations. CMV serostatus was the only immune exposure information available for the cohort. It was suggested by the authors that the approach could potentially be generalized to other disease states and immunological phenotypes. HLA typing was unavailable for some donors at each locus, so association tests used only the typed subset. In vitro tests confirmed that three of the cytomegalovirus-associated TCR beta chains recognize cytomegalovirus antigens. In a later analysis, 16,951 TCR beta sequences were associated with specific HLA alleles at a false discovery rate of 0.05. Roughly uniform sequencing depth across donors was assumed in presence/absence analyses, although this assumption may not hold. Across donors, most TCR sequences were observed very rarely, whereas some public TCRs were present in many individuals. This cohort had only TCR beta chains sequenced, and the lack of alpha or paired-chain data limited which features could be detected.

This clone was seen a single time. What antigen it recognizes has not been identified. Per-nucleotide qualities are absent, and no much larger clonotype sits a single base away. The cohort was made up of under 800 healthy bone marrow donors. Cohort members were all nominally healthy when sampled, although unrecorded immune exposures were likely present. Of the 690 or so cohort members, around 290 had a positive CMV serostatus and approximately 370 had a negative one, while no CMV serostatus was recorded for the donor. Each donor provided a peripheral blood sample, and peripheral blood mononuclear cells were used for TCR beta sequencing. Genomic DNA was extracted from the blood cell samples with the Qiagen DNeasy Blood Extraction Kit. Libraries came from the immunoSEQ multiplex PCR assay. A mixture of 60 forward primers for TCR Vbeta segments and 13 reverse primers for TCR Jbeta segments was used in the multiplex PCR. A multiplex PCR assay on genomic DNA amplified the CDR3 region of rearranged TCR beta genes. The amplified TCR beta libraries were sequenced on the Illumina HiSeq System as 87-base-pair reads. On the study's bioinformatics: A later analysis counted about 82 million unique TCR beta chains across the 550 to 700 repertoires, and some 12 million of these chains were shared by at least two donors. Raw reads were error-corrected and collapsed into unique sequences with a nearest-neighbor algorithm that merged closely related sequences to remove PCR and sequencing errors. Alignment of CDR3 sequences to IMGT reference sequences was used to assign V, D and J gene segments. For a sequence to be retained, a match of at least six nucleotides was required to both a V gene segment and a J gene segment. Rearrangements were called productive when the CDR3 lacked stop codons and stayed in frame with V and J; all others were non-productive. Following IMGT convention, CDR3 was defined as the stretch from the second conserved V-encoded cysteine up to the conserved J-encoded phenylalanine. The earlier analysis of about 570 of the donors excluded any sequence lacking an unambiguous match to a single V gene segment. An earlier analysis of 500 to 600 of the donors classified V segments as functional when productive rearrangements were above 56.7% and as segregating when the standard deviation between donors was above 5%. To diagnose cytomegalovirus status from the catalog of TCR beta chain sequences, a statistical classification framework was built. In a later analysis, V and J genes were assigned by comparing TCR nucleotide sequences against IMGT/GENE-DB human TR gene sequences. In a later analysis, CDR3 sequences and most-parsimonious VDJ recombination scenarios were assigned using the TCRdist pipeline. In a later analysis, every TCR beta chain was defined by the combination of its CDR3 amino acid sequence and its V-gene family, and reads without a unique V-gene family were dropped. In a later analysis, several hundred highly shared, low-generation-probability nucleotide sequences were removed to address suspected cross-contamination and a sequencing artifact. In a later analysis, a clonal expansion index for each public chain was calculated from normalized within-repertoire ranks of inferred template counts. A later analysis computed generation probabilities with a VDJ recombination model fitted to out-of-frame rearrangements, and checked the results against IGoR. In a later analysis, hypergeometric tests were used to score TCR-TCR, TCR-HLA and TCR-CMV co-occurrence, with a repertoire-size bias correction applied to TCR pairs. To estimate false discovery rates, a later analysis permuted the HLA or CMV assignments 20 times. In a later analysis, co-occurring TCRs were grouped using DBSCAN, and TCRdist sequence similarity was added for clustering within HLA-allele-positive subsets. Repertoires with fewer than 30,000 or more than 120,000 public chains were left out of co-occurrence clustering, as were about 5 repertoires with anomalous nucleotide sharing. TCRdb carries this immuneACCESS record with in-frame sequences only. Its versions omit some clonotypes, under half of them owing to an unresolved V gene in the studies checked, with the rest unexplained. The DNA was the basis for D and trimming; V, J and clone size are from that table. A total of about 120,000 clones appear in this sample, 74% of them only once. Of the sample, 2% to 2.5% falls within the top ten clones.

The TCR comes from a human donor in good health. The sample consisted of PBMCs.

The nucleotide sequence is given as TGTGCCAGCAGCGGACTAGACCCAGGACCTTCACCCCTCCACTTT. It codes for CASSGLDPGPSPLHF. The sequence is built from TRBV6-5 and TRBJ1-6, with no D gene named confidently. The germline V gene encodes CDR1 MNHEY and CDR2 SVGAGI. Its CDR3 holds 15 amino acids, cysteine through phenylalanine. CDR3 DNA only is kept here, 45 bases in frame from base 1. Between the V and J ends, shortened by 6 bases and 9 bases respectively, the junction contains 18 bases.